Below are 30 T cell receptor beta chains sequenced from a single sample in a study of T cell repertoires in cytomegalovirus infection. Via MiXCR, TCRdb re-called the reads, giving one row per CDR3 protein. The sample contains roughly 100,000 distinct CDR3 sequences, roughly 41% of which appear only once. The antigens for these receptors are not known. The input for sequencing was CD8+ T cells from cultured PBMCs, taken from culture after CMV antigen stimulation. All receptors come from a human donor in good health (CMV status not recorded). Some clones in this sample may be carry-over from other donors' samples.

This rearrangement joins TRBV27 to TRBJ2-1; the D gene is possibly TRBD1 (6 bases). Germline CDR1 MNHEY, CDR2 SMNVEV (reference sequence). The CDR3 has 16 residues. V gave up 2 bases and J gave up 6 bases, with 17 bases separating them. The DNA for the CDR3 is TGTGCCAGCAGTTTAACAGACACCACAGGGTTCAATGAGCAGTTCTTC. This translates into CASSLTDTTGFNEQFF.

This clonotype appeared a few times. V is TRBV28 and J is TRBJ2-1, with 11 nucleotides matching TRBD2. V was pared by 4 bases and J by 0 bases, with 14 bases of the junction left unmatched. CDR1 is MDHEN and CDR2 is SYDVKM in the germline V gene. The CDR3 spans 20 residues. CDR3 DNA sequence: TGTGCCAGCAGTTCCCGACTACTAGCGGGGGCTAACAGCTCCTACAATGAGCAGTTCTTC. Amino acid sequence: CASSSRLLAGANSSYNEQFF.

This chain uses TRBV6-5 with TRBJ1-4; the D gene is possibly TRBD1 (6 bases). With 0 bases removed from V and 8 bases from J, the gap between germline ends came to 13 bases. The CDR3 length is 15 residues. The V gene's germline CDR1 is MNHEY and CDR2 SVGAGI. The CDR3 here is CASSYSGGGDEKLFF. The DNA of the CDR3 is TGTGCCAGCAGTTACTCGGGGGGGGGCGACGAAAAACTGTTTTTT.

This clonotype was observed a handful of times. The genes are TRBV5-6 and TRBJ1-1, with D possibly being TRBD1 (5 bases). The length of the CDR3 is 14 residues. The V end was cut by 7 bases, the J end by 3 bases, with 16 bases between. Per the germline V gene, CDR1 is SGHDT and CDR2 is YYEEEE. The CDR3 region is CASRISGGDTEAFF. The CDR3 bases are TGTGCCAGCCGAATTTCGGGGGGGGACACTGAAGCTTTCTTT.

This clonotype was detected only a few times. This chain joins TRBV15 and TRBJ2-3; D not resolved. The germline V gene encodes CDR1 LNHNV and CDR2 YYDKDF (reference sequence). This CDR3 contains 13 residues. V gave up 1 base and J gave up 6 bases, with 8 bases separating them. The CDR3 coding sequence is TGTGCCACCAGCAGAGCTCACGGGGATACGCAGTATTTT. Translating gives CATSRAHGDTQYF.

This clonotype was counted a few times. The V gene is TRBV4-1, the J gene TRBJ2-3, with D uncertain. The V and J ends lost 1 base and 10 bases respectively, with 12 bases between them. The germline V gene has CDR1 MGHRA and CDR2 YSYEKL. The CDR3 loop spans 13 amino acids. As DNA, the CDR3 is TGCGCCAGCAGCCAAGTGTCGAACTCTGCGCAGTATTTT. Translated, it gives CASSQVSNSAQYF.

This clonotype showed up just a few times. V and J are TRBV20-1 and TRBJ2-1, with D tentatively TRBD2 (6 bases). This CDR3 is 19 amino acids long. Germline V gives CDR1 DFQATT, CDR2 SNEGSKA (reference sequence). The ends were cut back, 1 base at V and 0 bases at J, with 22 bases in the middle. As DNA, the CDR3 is TGCAGTGCTAGAGCACCCTTCGGAGCGGGCGAGAGCTCCTACAATGAGCAGTTCTTC. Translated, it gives CSARAPFGAGESSYNEQFF.

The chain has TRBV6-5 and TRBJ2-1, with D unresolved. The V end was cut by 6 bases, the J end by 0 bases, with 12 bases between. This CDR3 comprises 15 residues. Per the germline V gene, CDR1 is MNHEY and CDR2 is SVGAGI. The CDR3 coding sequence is TGTGCCAGCAGATCAATTAGGAGCTCCTACAATGAGCAGTTCTTC. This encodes CASRSIRSSYNEQFF.

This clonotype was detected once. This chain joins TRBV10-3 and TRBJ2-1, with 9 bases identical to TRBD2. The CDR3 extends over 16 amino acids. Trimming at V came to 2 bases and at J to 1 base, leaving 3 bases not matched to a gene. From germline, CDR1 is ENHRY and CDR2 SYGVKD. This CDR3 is CAISEKRGESYNEQFF. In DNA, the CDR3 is TGTGCCATCAGTGAGAAGCGGGGGGAATCCTACAATGAGCAGTTCTTC.

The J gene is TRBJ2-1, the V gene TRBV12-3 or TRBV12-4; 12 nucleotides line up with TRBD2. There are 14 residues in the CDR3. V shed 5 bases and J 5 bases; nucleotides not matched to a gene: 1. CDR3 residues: CASSTSGGNNEQFF. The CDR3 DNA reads TGTGCCAGCAGTACTAGCGGGGGGAACAATGAGCAGTTCTTC.

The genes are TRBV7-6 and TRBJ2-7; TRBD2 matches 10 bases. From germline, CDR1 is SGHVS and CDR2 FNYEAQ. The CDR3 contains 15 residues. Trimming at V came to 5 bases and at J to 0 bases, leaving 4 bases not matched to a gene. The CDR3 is CASSATSGFSYEQYF. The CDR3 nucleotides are TGTGCCAGCAGCGCGACTAGCGGGTTCTCCTACGAGCAGTACTTC.

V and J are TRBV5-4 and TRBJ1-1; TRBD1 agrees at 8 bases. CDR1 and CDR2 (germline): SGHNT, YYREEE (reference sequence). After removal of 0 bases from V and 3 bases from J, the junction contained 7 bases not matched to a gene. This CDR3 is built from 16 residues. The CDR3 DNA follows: TGTGCCAGCAGCTTGGTCCAGGGGGCTGGGTACACTGAAGCTTTCTTT. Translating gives CASSLVQGAGYTEAFF.

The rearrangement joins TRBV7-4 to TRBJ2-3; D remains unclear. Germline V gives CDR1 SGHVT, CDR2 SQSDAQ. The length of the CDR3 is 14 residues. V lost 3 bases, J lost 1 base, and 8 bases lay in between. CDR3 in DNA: TGTGCCAGCAGCTTTTTCAGGCGCACAGATACGCAGTATTTT. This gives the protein CASSFFRRTDTQYF.

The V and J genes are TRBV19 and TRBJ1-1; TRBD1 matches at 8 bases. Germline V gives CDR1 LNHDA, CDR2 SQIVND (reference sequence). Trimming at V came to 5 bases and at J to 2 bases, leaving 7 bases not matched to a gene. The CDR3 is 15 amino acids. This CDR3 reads CASSQGAMVNTEAFF. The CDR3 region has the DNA TGTGCCAGTAGTCAGGGGGCGATGGTAAACACTGAAGCTTTCTTT. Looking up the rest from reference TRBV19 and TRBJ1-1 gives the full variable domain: DGGITQSPKYLFRKEGQNVTLSCEQNLNHDAMYWYRQDPGQGLRLIYYSQIVNDFQKGDIAEGYSVSREKKESFPLTVTSAQKNPTAFYLCASSQGAMVNTEAFFGQGTRLTVV.

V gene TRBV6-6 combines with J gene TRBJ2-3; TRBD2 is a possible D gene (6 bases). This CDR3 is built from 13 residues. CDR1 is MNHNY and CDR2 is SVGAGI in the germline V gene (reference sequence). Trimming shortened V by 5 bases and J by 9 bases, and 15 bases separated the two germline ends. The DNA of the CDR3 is TGTGCCAGCAGTACTCTATCTGGGGGGACGCAGTATTTT. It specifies CASSTLSGGTQYF.

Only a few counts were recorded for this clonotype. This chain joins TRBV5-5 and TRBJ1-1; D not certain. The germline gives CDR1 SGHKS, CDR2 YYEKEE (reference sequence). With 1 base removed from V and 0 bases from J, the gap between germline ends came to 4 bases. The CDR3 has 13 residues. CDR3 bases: TGTGCCAGCAGCTTGTTTGTGAACACTGAAGCTTTCTTT. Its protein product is CASSLFVNTEAFF.

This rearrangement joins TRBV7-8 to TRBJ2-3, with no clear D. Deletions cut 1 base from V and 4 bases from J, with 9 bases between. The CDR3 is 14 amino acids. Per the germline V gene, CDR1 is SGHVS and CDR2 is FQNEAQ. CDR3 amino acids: CASSLVPPSDTQYF. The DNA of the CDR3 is TGTGCCAGCAGCTTAGTGCCCCCTTCAGATACGCAGTATTTT.

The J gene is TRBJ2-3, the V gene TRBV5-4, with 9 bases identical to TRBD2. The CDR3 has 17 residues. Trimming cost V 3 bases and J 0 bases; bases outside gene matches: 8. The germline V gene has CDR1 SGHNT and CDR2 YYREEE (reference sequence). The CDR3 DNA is TGTGCCAGCAGCTGCCCTTGCGGGGGGGTTAGCACAGATACGCAGTATTTT. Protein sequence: CASSCPCGGVSTDTQYF.

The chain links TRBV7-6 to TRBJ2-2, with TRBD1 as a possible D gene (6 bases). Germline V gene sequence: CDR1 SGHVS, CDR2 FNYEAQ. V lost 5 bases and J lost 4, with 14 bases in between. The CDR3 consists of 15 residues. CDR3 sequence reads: CASSAWDIFTGELFF. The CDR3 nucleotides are TGTGCCAGCAGCGCATGGGACATTTTCACCGGGGAGCTGTTTTTT.

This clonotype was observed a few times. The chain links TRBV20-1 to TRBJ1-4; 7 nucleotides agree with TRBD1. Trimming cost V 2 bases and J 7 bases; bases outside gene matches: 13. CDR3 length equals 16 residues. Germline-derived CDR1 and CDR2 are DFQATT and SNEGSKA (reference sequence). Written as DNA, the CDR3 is TGCAGTGCTAGATACCAAGACAGGGAAGATCCTGAAAAACTGTTTTTT. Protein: CSARYQDREDPEKLFF.

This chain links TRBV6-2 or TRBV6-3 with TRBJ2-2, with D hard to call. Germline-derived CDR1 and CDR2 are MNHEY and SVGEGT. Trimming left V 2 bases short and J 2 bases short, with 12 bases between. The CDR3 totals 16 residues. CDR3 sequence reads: CASSYLAKYNTGELFF. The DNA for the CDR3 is TGTGCCAGCAGTTACCTGGCTAAATATAACACCGGGGAGCTGTTTTTT.

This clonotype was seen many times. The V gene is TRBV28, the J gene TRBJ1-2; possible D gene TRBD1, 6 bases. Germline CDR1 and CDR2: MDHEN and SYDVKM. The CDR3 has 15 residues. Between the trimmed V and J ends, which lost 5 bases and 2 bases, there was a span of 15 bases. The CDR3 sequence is CASSPLGGPNYGYTF. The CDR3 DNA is TGTGCCAGCAGTCCGCTGGGGGGGCCGAACTATGGCTACACCTTC.

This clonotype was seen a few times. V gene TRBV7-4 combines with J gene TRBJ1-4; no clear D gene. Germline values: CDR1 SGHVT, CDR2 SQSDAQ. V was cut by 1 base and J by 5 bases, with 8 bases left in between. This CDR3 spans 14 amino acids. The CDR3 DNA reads TGTGCCAGCAGCTTAGAAGCGGTGAATGAAAAACTGTTTTTT. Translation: CASSLEAVNEKLFF.

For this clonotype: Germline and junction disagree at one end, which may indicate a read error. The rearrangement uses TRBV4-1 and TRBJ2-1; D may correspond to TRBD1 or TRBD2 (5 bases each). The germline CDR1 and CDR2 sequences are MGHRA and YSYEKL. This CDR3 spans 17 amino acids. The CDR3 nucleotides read TGTGCCAGCAGCCAAGAACAAAGGGACCCCCGAATCGATGAGCAGTTCTTC. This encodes CASSQEQRDPRIDEQFF.

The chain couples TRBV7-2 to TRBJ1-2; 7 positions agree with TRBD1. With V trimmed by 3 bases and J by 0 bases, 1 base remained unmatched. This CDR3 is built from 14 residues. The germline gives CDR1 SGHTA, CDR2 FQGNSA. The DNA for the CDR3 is TGTGCCAGCAGCTTCGGGACAGCTAACTATGGCTACACCTTC. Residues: CASSFGTANYGYTF. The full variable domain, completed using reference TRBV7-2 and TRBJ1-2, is GAGVSQSPSNKVTEKGKDVELRCDPISGHTALYWYRQSLGQGLEFLIYFQGNSAPDKSGLPSDRFSAERTGGSVSTLTIQRTQQEDSAVYLCASSFGTANYGYTFGSGTRLTVV.

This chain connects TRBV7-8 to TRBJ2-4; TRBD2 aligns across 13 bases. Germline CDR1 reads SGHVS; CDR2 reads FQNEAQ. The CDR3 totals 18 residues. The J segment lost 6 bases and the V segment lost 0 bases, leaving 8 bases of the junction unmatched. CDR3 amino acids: CASSLAPLLAGGRNIQYF. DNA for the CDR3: TGTGCCAGCAGCTTAGCGCCTTTACTAGCGGGGGGGCGAAACATTCAGTACTTC.

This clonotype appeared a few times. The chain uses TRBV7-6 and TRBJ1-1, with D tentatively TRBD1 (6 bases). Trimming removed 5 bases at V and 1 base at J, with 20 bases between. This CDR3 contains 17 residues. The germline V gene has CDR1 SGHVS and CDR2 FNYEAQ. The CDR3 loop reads CASSPPPGGHGNTEAFF. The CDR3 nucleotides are TGTGCCAGCAGCCCCCCCCCGGGGGGACATGGGAACACTGAAGCTTTCTTT.

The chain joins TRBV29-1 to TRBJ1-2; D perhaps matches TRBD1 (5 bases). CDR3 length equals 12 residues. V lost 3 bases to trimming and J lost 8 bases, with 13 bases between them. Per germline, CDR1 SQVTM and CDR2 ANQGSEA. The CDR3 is CSVEGHGPGYTF. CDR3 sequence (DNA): TGCAGCGTTGAGGGGCACGGTCCAGGCTACACCTTC.

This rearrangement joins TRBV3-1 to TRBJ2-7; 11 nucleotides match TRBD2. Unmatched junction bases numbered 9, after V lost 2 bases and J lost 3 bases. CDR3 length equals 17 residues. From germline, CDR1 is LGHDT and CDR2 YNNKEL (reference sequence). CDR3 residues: CASSQLAGGPGVYEQYF. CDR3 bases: TGTGCCAGCAGCCAACTAGCGGGGGGCCCCGGGGTCTACGAGCAGTACTTC.

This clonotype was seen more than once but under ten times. The CDR3 DNA reads as TGTGCCAGCAGCGCGAATCCGGGACAGGCAACCTACGAGCAGTACTTC. It encodes CASSANPGQATYEQYF. The V and J genes are TRBV9 and TRBJ2-7; TRBD1 matches 8 bases. CDR1 and CDR2 from the germline V gene are SGDLS and YYNGEE. V gave up 3 bases and J gave up 2 bases; unmatched junction bases: 10. The CDR3 has 16 residues.